Following are 32 T cell receptor beta chains from one sample sequenced in a study of blood T cell repertoires in COVID-19. The method was immunoSEQ multiplex PCR; TCRdb's version includes in-frame clones alone and lacks a portion of them. The data hold some 100,000 clones, with 91% observed a single time. Sequencing was performed on peripheral blood. Source of these receptors: a man aged 45-60 years with acute or convalescent COVID-19.

The V call is TRBV12-3 or TRBV12-4, the J call TRBJ1-5; 7 nucleotides line up with TRBD1. Losses at the gene ends were 6 bases for V and 4 bases for J; bases not matched to a gene: 0. The CDR3 is 12 amino acids. CDR3 residues: CASRQGNQPQHF. CDR3 DNA sequence: TGTGCCAGCAGACAGGGGAATCAGCCCCAGCATTTT.

The rearrangement uses TRBV18 and TRBJ2-5; D is possibly TRBD2 (7 bases). This CDR3 is built from 17 residues. The V gene lost 5 bases and the J gene lost 5 bases, with 24 bases spanning the gap. Germline CDR1 and CDR2: KGHSH and LQKENI. CDR3 protein: CASSSKPGGPLGETQYF. The CDR3 DNA sequence: TGTGCCAGCTCATCTAAACCCGGGGGGCCTCTCGGGGAGACCCAGTACTTC. The full variable domain, its missing parts supplied by reference TRBV18 and TRBJ2-5, is NAGVMQNPRHLVRRRGQEARLRCSPMKGHSHVYWYRQLPEEGLKFMVYLQKENIIDESGMPKERFSAEFPKEGPSILRIQQVVRGDSAAYFCASSSKPGGPLGETQYFGPGTRLLVL.

The CDR3 loop is CASNYQGFGTEAFF. As DNA, the CDR3 is TGTGCCAGCAACTACCAGGGTTTCGGCACTGAAGCTTTCTTT. This rearrangement joins TRBV6-5 to TRBJ1-1; D possibly corresponds to TRBD1 (5 bases). The CDR3 has 14 amino acids. V was clipped by 7 bases and J by 4 bases, with 16 bases between them. Germline values: CDR1 MNHEY, CDR2 SVGAGI.

CDR3 DNA sequence: TGTGCCAGCAGCGAGCAGGGAGGGCCCCAGCATTTT. Translation gives CASSEQGGPQHF. The genes are TRBV9 and TRBJ1-5; tentative D call: TRBD1 (5 bases). Trimming removed 3 bases at V and 9 bases at J, with 10 bases between. Germline assignment: CDR1 SGDLS and CDR2 YYNGEE. The CDR3 extends over 12 amino acids.

CDR3 nucleotides: TGTGCCAGTAGTCGACAGGGGAGCACTAATGAAAAACTGTTTTTT. It yields the protein CASSRQGSTNEKLFF. The V call is TRBV19, the J call TRBJ1-4; 8 nucleotides match TRBD1. Germline assignment: CDR1 LNHDA and CDR2 SQIVND (reference sequence). V trimming: 5 bases; J trimming: 2 bases; junction bases outside the gene matches: 4. The CDR3 extends over 15 amino acids.

The chain couples TRBV11-2 to TRBJ2-3, with D possibly being TRBD2 (6 bases). In germline, CDR1 is SGHAT, CDR2 FQNNGV. CDR3 length: 16 residues. V was shortened by 4 bases and J by 2 bases, with 16 bases between the two germline ends. The CDR3 loop is CASSSAEGQITDTQYF. In nucleotides, the CDR3 is TGTGCCAGCAGCTCGGCGGAGGGCCAAATCACAGATACGCAGTATTTT.

V usage is TRBV28 and J usage is TRBJ2-2; D is ambiguous. With 7 bases removed from V and 0 bases from J, the gap between germline ends came to 6 bases. CDR3 size: 13 residues. Germline V gives CDR1 MDHEN, CDR2 SYDVKM. The CDR3 DNA reads TGTGCCAGCACCGGTCCGAACACCGGGGAGCTGTTTTTT. It codes for CASTGPNTGELFF.

This chain joins TRBV6-6 and TRBJ2-1; 11 bases align to TRBD1. The CDR3 loop spans 13 amino acids. The V segment lost 6 bases and the J segment 9 bases; nucleotides outside the gene matches: 4. CDR1 and CDR2 (germline): MNHNY, SVGAGI (reference sequence). Written as DNA, the CDR3 is TGTGCCAGCAGCCGGACAGGGGGCGGTGAGCAGTTCTTC. It yields the protein CASSRTGGGEQFF.

V gene TRBV4-1 combines with J gene TRBJ1-1, with D perhaps TRBD1 (5 bases). Trimming cost V 4 bases and J 1 base, with 10 bases left between them. The CDR3 is 14 residues long. The germline V gene has CDR1 MGHRA and CDR2 YSYEKL. CDR3 in DNA: TGCGCCAGCAGCCCCATGGGGCCGAACACTGAAGCTTTCTTT. Protein product: CASSPMGPNTEAFF.

The genes are TRBV7-9 and TRBJ1-6; the match to TRBD1 covers 8 bases. The CDR3 is 14 amino acids. Per the germline V gene, CDR1 is SEHNR and CDR2 is FQNEAQ (reference sequence). J was trimmed by 10 bases and V by 3 bases; bases with no gene match: 5. CDR3 bases: TGTGCCAGCAGCTTCGGACAGGGTGGATCACCCCTCCACTTT. Its protein product is CASSFGQGGSPLHF.

This chain links TRBV5-6 with TRBJ2-1; D is perhaps TRBD1 (5 bases). There are 16 residues in the CDR3. Germline V gives CDR1 SGHDT, CDR2 YYEEEE. The V and J ends lost 3 bases and 1 base respectively, with 14 bases between them. This CDR3 is CASSYLGPASYNEQFF. The CDR3 DNA is TGTGCCAGCAGCTACCTGGGGCCGGCTTCCTACAATGAGCAGTTCTTC.

DNA for the CDR3: TGTGCCAGCAGCTCCTCGGCGGGGGGGCCTCGTGAAGAGCAGTACTTC. Translated: CASSSSAGGPREEQYF. This chain links TRBV11-2 with TRBJ2-7; TRBD2 aligns across 9 bases. The germline CDR1 and CDR2 sequences are SGHAT and FQNNGV. CDR3 size: 16 residues. After removal of 4 bases from V and 7 bases from J, the junction contained 14 bases not matched to a gene.

This clone is a singleton in its sample. The rearrangement joins TRBV2 to TRBJ2-1, with 15 nucleotides matching TRBD2. V dropped 5 bases and J dropped 9; count of bases not matched to a gene: 5. The germline CDR1 and CDR2 sequences are SNHLY and FYNNEI. This CDR3 is built from 15 residues. Here the CDR3 DNA reads TGTGCCAGCAGTCTACCGGGACTAGCGGGGGGTGAGCAGTTCTTC. It yields the protein CASSLPGLAGGEQFF.

The chain links TRBV11-2 to TRBJ2-7, with TRBD1 matching over 8 bases. The CDR3 is 16 amino acids. Losses at the gene ends were 5 bases for V and 2 bases for J; bases not matched to a gene: 11. Germline V gives CDR1 SGHAT, CDR2 FQNNGV. The CDR3 nucleotides are TGTGCCAGCAGCGCTCGACAGGGGACAATAACCTACGAGCAGTACTTC. Encoded protein: CASSARQGTITYEQYF. Complete variable domain (other parts from reference TRBV11-2 and TRBJ2-7): EAGVAQSPRYKIIEKRQSVAFWCNPISGHATLYWYQQILGQGPKLLIQFQNNGVVDDSQLPKDRFSAERLKGVDSTLKIQPAKLEDSAVYLCASSARQGTITYEQYFGPGTRLTVT.

V usage is TRBV6-5 and J usage is TRBJ1-6, with D uncertain. Trimming took off 0 bases at V and 10 bases at J, with 16 bases between the two ends. Germline V CDR1 and CDR2: MNHEY, SVGAGI. The CDR3 consists of 16 residues. In nucleotides, the CDR3 is TGTGCCAGCAGTTACTCGGCAACGGGGTCGGGGTCACCCCTCCACTTT. Translated: CASSYSATGSGSPLHF.

The chain is built from TRBV18 and TRBJ1-4, with TRBD1 matching over 7 bases. The CDR3 extends over 16 amino acids. Germline CDR1 reads KGHSH; CDR2 reads LQKENI. V dropped 3 bases and J dropped 3; count of bases not matched to a gene: 7. The CDR3 sequence: CASSPLGQTSNEKLFF. The CDR3 coding sequence is TGTGCCAGCTCACCCTTGGGACAGACCTCTAATGAAAAACTGTTTTTT.

The rearrangement joins TRBV7-5 to TRBJ1-4. TRBV7-5 counts as a pseudogene. This CDR3 is built from 14 residues. CDR3 protein: CVRSLGVTNEKLFF. CDR3 in DNA: TGTGTCAGAAGCTTAGGAGTCACTAATGAAAAACTGTTTTTT.

The chain links TRBV4-1 to TRBJ2-3; TRBD2 might be the D (5 bases). CDR1 MGHRA and CDR2 YSYEKL come from the germline V gene. CDR3 length equals 17 residues. V lost 0 bases and J 0 bases, leaving 13 bases between the germline ends. CDR3 DNA sequence: TGCGCCAGCAGCCAAGATCCCGGAGGCGCCAGCACAGATACGCAGTATTTT. As protein: CASSQDPGGASTDTQYF.

This rearrangement joins TRBV19 to TRBJ1-6; TRBD1 might be the D (5 bases). Germline V gene lookup returns CDR1 LNHDA and CDR2 SQIVND (reference sequence). V lost 2 bases to trimming and J lost 6 bases, with 11 bases between them. CDR3 length: 15 amino acids. The chain's CDR3 is CASSIIGAGNSPLHF. CDR3 bases: TGTGCCAGTAGTATAATAGGGGCTGGTAATTCACCCCTCCACTTT.

The gene calls are TRBV18 and TRBJ1-2; weak D call: TRBD1 (5 bases). The CDR3 runs to 13 residues. Germline CDR1 reads KGHSH; CDR2 reads LQKENI. V was clipped by 1 base and J by 6 bases, with 9 bases between them. The CDR3 DNA reads TGTGCCAGCTCACCACAGGGGCAACATGGCTACACCTTC. It encodes CASSPQGQHGYTF.

The gene calls are TRBV6-5 and TRBJ1-1; 9 bases agree with TRBD1. V dropped 7 bases and J dropped 2; count of bases not matched to a gene: 8. The germline CDR1 and CDR2 sequences are MNHEY and SVGAGI. The CDR3 has 15 amino acids. Here the CDR3 reads CASIGQGSLNTEAFF. In DNA, the CDR3 is TGTGCCAGCATTGGACAGGGGAGTCTAAACACTGAAGCTTTCTTT.

V usage is TRBV6-4 and J usage is TRBJ2-1, with D tentatively TRBD2 (5 bases). V was clipped by 5 bases and J by 0 bases, with 17 bases between them. CDR3 size: 17 residues. In germline, CDR1 is MRHNA, CDR2 SNTAGT. The CDR3 spells CASSRFLARDSYNEQFF. The DNA of the CDR3 is TGTGCCAGCAGTCGTTTCTTAGCACGGGACTCCTACAATGAGCAGTTCTTC.

The chain employs TRBV28 and TRBJ2-7; 8 bases match TRBD1. Germline lookup yields CDR1 MDHEN and CDR2 SYDVKM. With V trimmed by 4 bases and J by 6 bases, 8 bases remained unmatched. There are 14 residues in the CDR3. CDR3 loop: CASSSPDREIEQYF. CDR3 in DNA: TGTGCCAGCAGTTCCCCGGACAGGGAAATCGAGCAGTACTTC.

The chain links TRBV6-2 or TRBV6-3 to TRBJ1-1; 8 nucleotides agree with TRBD1. The germline V gene has CDR1 MNHEY and CDR2 SVGEGT. V was pared by 6 bases and J by 6 bases, with 3 bases of the junction left unmatched. The CDR3 totals 12 residues. CDR3 in DNA: TGTGCCAGCAGCGGGACAGGAGCTGAAGCTTTCTTT. Its protein is CASSGTGAEAFF.

The V gene is TRBV11-3, the J gene TRBJ2-1; possible D gene TRBD2, 5 bases. The CDR3 contains 17 residues. The V and J ends lost 1 base and 0 bases respectively, with 13 bases between them. The germline V gene has CDR1 SGHNT and CDR2 YENEEA. This CDR3 is CASSLGRAGSSYNEQFF. CDR3 nucleotides: TGTGCCAGCAGCTTAGGGCGGGCAGGAAGCTCCTACAATGAGCAGTTCTTC.

V and J are TRBV2 and TRBJ1-1, with TRBD1 matching 8 bases. Germline V CDR1 and CDR2: SNHLY, FYNNEI. This CDR3 contains 14 residues. Losses at the gene ends were 6 bases for V and 0 bases for J; bases not matched to a gene: 3. CDR3 coding DNA: TGTGCCAGCAGGGAGGGACAGGTGAACACTGAAGCTTTCTTT. Its protein is CASREGQVNTEAFF.

This clone was picked up a small number of times. The rearrangement uses TRBV6-4 and TRBJ2-3, with TRBD2 identical over 13 bases. CDR3 length equals 18 residues. J was trimmed by 0 bases and V by 4 bases; bases with no gene match: 7. CDR1 and CDR2 (germline): MRHNA, SNTAGT. DNA of the CDR3: TGTGCCAGCAGTGGACTAGCGGGGGGCTCGACGAGCACAGATACGCAGTATTTT. Translating gives CASSGLAGGSTSTDTQYF.

The chain recombines TRBV7-2 with TRBJ2-7; weak D call: TRBD1 (6 bases). Germline CDR1 reads SGHTA; CDR2 reads FQGNSA. V lost 5 bases and J lost 0, with 11 bases in between. CDR3 length: 14 residues. In nucleotides, the CDR3 is TGTGCCAGCAGCCTGGGACATAGCTCCTACGAGCAGTACTTC. Amino acids: CASSLGHSSYEQYF.

V usage is TRBV19 and J usage is TRBJ2-7; D possibly corresponds to TRBD2 (5 bases). This CDR3 spans 15 amino acids. V lost 4 bases to trimming and J lost 1 base, with 14 bases between them. Germline CDR1 LNHDA, CDR2 SQIVND (reference sequence). This CDR3 reads CASSTPTRGSYEQYF. CDR3 DNA sequence: TGTGCCAGTAGTACCCCGACCCGGGGTTCCTACGAGCAGTACTTC.

The chain joins TRBV6-2 or TRBV6-3 to TRBJ1-5, with 7 bases lining up with TRBD1. The CDR3 consists of 14 residues. Per the germline V gene, CDR1 is MNHEY and CDR2 is SVGEGT. The V segment lost 4 bases and the J segment 3 bases; nucleotides outside the gene matches: 3. The CDR3 bases are TGTGCCAGCAGTTCGGGACAGCCCAATCAGCCCCAGCATTTT. The encoded protein is CASSSGQPNQPQHF.

The chain joins TRBV5-4 to TRBJ2-5, with 7 bases aligning to TRBD1. The germline V gene encodes CDR1 SGHNT and CDR2 YYREEE (reference sequence). This CDR3 contains 13 residues. V trimming: 2 bases; J trimming: 5 bases; junction bases outside the gene matches: 3. CDR3 bases: TGTGCCAGCAGCTTCACAGGGGAGGAGACCCAGTACTTC. Protein sequence: CASSFTGEETQYF.

The chain recombines TRBV6-6 with TRBJ2-7; 9 bases line up with TRBD1. The CDR3 contains 14 residues. Looked up from germline, CDR1 is MNHNY and CDR2 is SVGAGI (reference sequence). Germline trimming cut 4 bases from V and 3 bases from J; bases unmatched to any gene: 4. Here the CDR3 DNA reads TGTGCCAGCAGTTGGGGGACAGGGCTCTACGAGCAGTACTTC. It yields the protein CASSWGTGLYEQYF.